Listed below are T cell receptor beta chains from one sample, sequenced in a study of molecular identifiers for immune sequencing clone quantification. MiXCR was run by TCRdb on the PCR reads, yielding one entry per CDR3 protein. Of about 510,000 distinct CDR3 sequences listed, around 23% were seen once; the top ten hold around 0.8%. Sequenced: naive CD8+ T cells from blood, with Jurkat cell RNA spiked in. These receptors were taken from a human donor in good health. Some libraries in this study had Jurkat cell RNA spiked in. CDR3s include the opening cysteine and the closing phenylalanine or tryptophan. D genes are given only for firm matches. Size tells how often a clone was seen (once, few, many) or the class of an expanded clone, and some rows leave it out.

clone_size j_call v_call d_call cdr3_aa cdr3_nt
once TRBJ1-1 TRBV6-2/TRBV6-3 . CASSYGYTEAFF TGTGCCAGCAGTTATGGGTACACTGAAGCTTTCTTT
. TRBJ1-1 TRBV20-1 . CSAAGHPNTEAFF TGCAGTGCTGCCGGACACCCGAACACTGAAGCTTTCTTT
. TRBJ2-3 TRBV10-3 TRBD2 CAISEVPIGAGGDASTDTQYF TGTGCCATCAGTGAGGTCCCTATCGGAGCGGGGGGTGACGCTAGCACAGATACGCAGTATTTT
many TRBJ1-1 TRBV5-4 . CASSPVGVGPEAFF TGTGCCAGCAGCCCTGTGGGGGTTGGGCCCGAAGCTTTCTTT
. TRBJ2-1 TRBV29-1 . CSVEGDQGDYNEQFF TGCAGCGTTGAAGGGGACCAGGGCGACTACAATGAGCAGTTCTTC
few TRBJ2-7 TRBV2 . CASSIDVGGGEQYF TGTGCCAGCAGCATTGACGTGGGGGGCGGGGAGCAGTACTTC
. TRBJ1-2 TRBV30 . CAYEGVNYGYTF TGTGCCTATGAGGGAGTAAACTATGGCTACACCTTC
many TRBJ1-5 TRBV5-1 . CASSRINRLRTGNNQPQHF TGCGCCAGCAGCCGGATAAACAGGTTAAGAACGGGTAACAATCAGCCCCAGCATTTT
. TRBJ2-7 TRBV7-9 TRBD1 CASSPPARGSTEQYF TGTGCCAGCAGCCCGCCCGCCAGGGGGAGTACCGAGCAGTACTTC
few TRBJ1-5 TRBV27 . CASSLGVTNQPQHF TGTGCCAGCAGTTTAGGAGTGACCAATCAGCCCCAGCATTTT
once TRBJ2-1 TRBV27 TRBD1 CATLKVVGQGYNEQFF TGTGCCACCCTAAAAGTGGTTGGACAGGGATACAATGAGCAGTTCTTC
. TRBJ2-7 TRBV27 . CASGGSSMMNEQYF TGTGCCAGTGGGGGTAGCTCAATGATGAACGAGCAGTACTTC
. TRBJ2-2 TRBV12-3/TRBV12-4 TRBD1 CASRVLTGDTGELFF TGTGCCAGCAGGGTCCTGACAGGGGACACCGGGGAGCTGTTTTTT
few TRBJ1-6 TRBV7-9 TRBD1 CASSFGQGYSPLHF TGTGCCAGCAGCTTCGGACAGGGCTACTCACCCCTCCACTTT
. TRBJ1-5 TRBV4-3 . CASSQVYRDKTQPQHF TGCGCCAGCAGCCAAGTCTACAGAGATAAGACTCAGCCCCAGCATTTT
. TRBJ2-7 TRBV5-6 . CASSAGGGNYEQYF TGTGCCAGCAGCGCAGGGGGAGGGAACTACGAGCAGTACTTC
. TRBJ2-7 TRBV20-1 TRBD2 CSARDLAGDNYEQYF TGCAGTGCTAGAGATCTAGCGGGGGACAACTACGAGCAGTACTTC
few TRBJ2-3 TRBV10-3 . CASVRGTTSTDTQYF TGTGCCAGTGTACGGGGGACGACCTCCACAGATACGCAGTATTTT
many TRBJ2-3 TRBV7-6 . CASSLAGPDTQYF TGTGCCAGCAGCTTAGCTGGGCCAGATACGCAGTATTTT
few TRBJ2-5 TRBV6-6 TRBD2 CASSQLAGVNQETQYF TGTGCCAGCAGCCAATTAGCGGGGGTAAACCAAGAGACCCAGTACTTC
. TRBJ2-1 TRBV4-1 . CASSQDLTVPYNEQFF TGCGCCAGCAGCCAAGATCTGACAGTCCCCTACAATGAGCAGTTCTTC
. TRBJ2-7 TRBV27 . CASSLVGVRTGGREQYF TGTGCCAGCAGTTTAGTTGGTGTAAGGACAGGAGGGCGAGAGCAGTACTTC
few TRBJ2-1 TRBV7-8 TRBD2 CASSLAPSGGVNEQFF TGTGCCAGCAGCTTAGCGCCTAGCGGGGGGGTGAATGAGCAGTTCTTC
many TRBJ2-2 TRBV7-2 . CASKSIQYWSANTGELFF TGTGCCAGCAAATCAATCCAGTATTGGTCCGCGAACACCGGGGAGCTGTTTTTT
. TRBJ2-7 TRBV14 . CASSQGLLHEQYF TGTGCCAGCAGCCAAGGGCTCCTCCACGAGCAGTACTTC
. TRBJ2-5 TRBV4-3 . CASSQDIARQETQYF TGCGCCAGCAGCCAAGACATAGCGAGACAAGAGACCCAGTACTTC
few TRBJ2-2 TRBV27 . CASSLGPFTGELFF TGTGCCAGCAGTTTAGGACCGTTTACCGGGGAGCTGTTTTTT
. TRBJ1-3 TRBV9 . CASTPGGPPGNPIYF TGTGCCAGCACCCCCGGAGGGCCCCCTGGAAACCCCATATATTTT
few TRBJ2-1 TRBV9 TRBD2 CASSAPSSGTRNEQFF TGTGCCAGCAGCGCGCCTTCTAGCGGGACCAGGAATGAGCAGTTCTTC
many TRBJ1-5 TRBV13 TRBD1 CASSIRTGGGRPQHF TGTGCCAGCAGCATCCGGACAGGGGGCGGTAGGCCCCAGCATTTT
. TRBJ2-7 TRBV4-1 . CASSPGPQYEQYF TGCGCCAGCAGCCCGGGGCCTCAGTACGAGCAGTACTTC
many TRBJ2-7 TRBV29-1 . CSVADSEEQYF TGCAGCGTTGCCGACTCAGAAGAGCAGTACTTC
. TRBJ1-1 TRBV24-1 TRBD1 CATSDWTGEGAFF TGTGCCACCAGTGATTGGACAGGCGAGGGAGCTTTCTTT
. TRBJ2-7 TRBV5-5 . CDSSFSISYEQYF TGTGACAGCAGCTTTTCTATTAGCTACGAGCAGTACTTC
. TRBJ1-1 TRBV7-2 . CASRLVPGDTEALF TGTGCCAGCCGCTTAGTCCCCGGGGACACTGAAGCTTTATTT
many TRBJ2-7 TRBV9 . CASSVGTNTYEQYF TGTGCCAGCAGCGTAGGGACAAATACCTACGAGCAGTACTTC
. TRBJ2-2 TRBV30 TRBD1 CAWSETGSPGELFF TGTGCCTGGAGTGAGACAGGGTCCCCCGGGGAGCTGTTTTTT
few TRBJ2-5 TRBV19 . CASSLLRGPRETQYF TGTGCCAGTAGCCTCCTTAGGGGACCGCGGGAGACCCAGTACTTC
few TRBJ2-1 TRBV14 . CASSPSLPGSYNEQFF TGTGCCAGCAGCCCCTCATTACCAGGGTCCTACAATGAGCAGTTCTTC
few TRBJ1-1 TRBV19 . CASSMWVATEAFF TGTGCCAGTAGCATGTGGGTGGCCACTGAAGCTTTCTTT
. TRBJ2-7 TRBV6-1 . CASSVRVESLEQYF TGTGCCAGCAGTGTACGGGTAGAGAGCCTTGAGCAGTACTTC
. TRBJ1-4 TRBV2 . CASSRTATNEKLFF TGTGCCAGCAGTCGGACAGCAACTAATGAAAAACTGTTTTTT
. TRBJ2-2 TRBV5-6 . CASSWTENTGELVF TGTGCCAGCAGCTGGACAGAAAACACCGGGGAGCTGGTTTTT
. TRBJ2-5 TRBV6-6 TRBD2 CASRSPGLEMETQYF TGTGCCAGCAGATCACCGGGACTAGAGATGGAGACCCAGTACTTC
once TRBJ2-1 TRBV30 . CAWGLMEGYEQFF TGTGCCTGGGGTTTGATGGAGGGGTATGAGCAGTTCTTC
. TRBJ2-7 TRBV5-1 TRBD2 CASSPGLAGASDEQYF TGCGCCAGCAGCCCAGGACTAGCGGGAGCCTCTGATGAGCAGTACTTC
. TRBJ2-1 TRBV4-3 . CASSQDPGEDEQFF TGCGCCAGCAGCCAAGATCCGGGGGAGGATGAGCAGTTCTTC
. TRBJ2-1 TRBV11-2 . CASSLVTSNEQFF TGTGCCAGCAGCTTAGTGACAAGCAATGAGCAGTTCTTC
few TRBJ2-2 TRBV9 . CASSPPGGRGNTGELFF TGTGCCAGCAGCCCTCCCGGTGGCAGGGGAAACACCGGGGAGCTGTTTTTT
few TRBJ2-1 TRBV5-6 TRBD2 CASSPPSGGYNEQFF TGTGCCAGCAGCCCGCCTAGCGGAGGCTACAATGAGCAGTTCTTC
many TRBJ2-1 TRBV7-2 . CASRRSSSYNEQFF TGTGCCAGCAGGAGATCGTCGTCATACAATGAGCAGTTCTTC
few TRBJ1-4 TRBV7-9 . CASSPHLGPASSEKLFF TGTGCCAGCAGCCCTCATTTGGGGCCGGCATCTAGTGAAAAACTGTTTTTT
few TRBJ1-4 TRBV7-9 TRBD1 CASSSFDRGHSNEKLFF TGTGCCAGCAGCTCATTTGACAGGGGGCATTCTAATGAAAAACTGTTTTTT
many TRBJ2-3 TRBV4-3 . CASSQHRLVPDTQYF TGCGCCAGCAGCCAACACCGACTAGTCCCAGATACGCAGTATTTT
. TRBJ2-3 TRBV3-1 . CASSQESADTQYF TGTGCCAGCAGCCAAGAAAGCGCAGATACGCAGTATTTT